These 28 T cell receptor beta chains were sequenced from one sample in a study of T-cell memory formation after mild COVID-19 (dated by TCRdb to 2020 to 2022). Receptors were amplified or captured by 5' RACE. Data came from an Illumina NovaSeq 6000. TCRdb reworked the public reads: Q25 trimming with fastp, MiXCR clone assembly, productive beta chains retained. All rows with the same CDR3 protein become a single entry with the most common DNA and genes. Within this sample are fewer than 50,000 distinct CDR3 sequences, with 5.5% to 8.5% of them counted one time only. Roughly 0.79% of the sample rests with the top ten. The sequencing input was PBMCs or a T cell subset sorted from them (not recorded which). All receptors come from an adult who had mild COVID-19 (a few samples of this study predate the infection). The sample titles of this study are shuffled in the database, so cell type and time point are left out.

In this sample, this clonotype turned up many times. This rearrangement joins TRBV3-1 to TRBJ2-2; TRBD1 agrees at 8 bases. The CDR3 runs to 17 residues. The germline V gene encodes CDR1 LGHDT and CDR2 YNNKEL (reference sequence). The ends lost 4 bases at V and 3 bases at J; junction bases unmatched: 10. The CDR3: CASSPVGRGQYTGELFF. DNA of the CDR3: TGTGCCAGCAGCCCTGTGGGCAGGGGGCAGTACACCGGGGAGCTGTTTTTT.

This clonotype was counted at least ten times. This chain joins TRBV24-1 and TRBJ2-1; TRBD2 aligns across 10 bases. The CDR3 spans 16 residues. Looked up from germline, CDR1 is KGHDR and CDR2 is SFDVKD. With 5 bases clipped from V and 3 bases from J, the junction kept 6 bases outside the gene matches. The CDR3 coding sequence is TGTGCCACCAGTGCGTCCCTAGCGGGAGTCTACAATGAGCAGTTCTTC. Protein product: CATSASLAGVYNEQFF.

This sequence joins TRBV15 and TRBJ1-4; D gene ambiguous. This CDR3 is built from 14 residues. The V gene's germline CDR1 is LNHNV and CDR2 YYDKDF (reference sequence). V was pared by 9 bases and J by 11 bases, with 22 bases between. The CDR3 spells CATHPTAGIRKLFF. DNA of the CDR3: TGTGCCACTCATCCCACGGCAGGTATTCGTAAACTGTTTTTT.

The J gene is TRBJ2-5, the V gene TRBV20-1; TRBD1 aligns across 11 bases. Germline V gene sequence: CDR1 DFQATT, CDR2 SNEGSKA (reference sequence). The CDR3 sequence is 14 residues long. J lost 7 bases, V lost 4 bases, and 8 bases had no gene match. The CDR3 region is CSAIRDRGIGTQYF. The CDR3 DNA reads TGCAGTGCTATTAGGGACAGGGGGATCGGGACCCAGTACTTC.

There are many counts of this clonotype. This chain joins TRBV4-1 and TRBJ2-6; 13 bases fit TRBD2. In germline, CDR1 is MGHRA, CDR2 YSYEKL. V shed 0 bases, J shed 0 bases, and the junction held 8 bases outside the gene matches. CDR3 size: 21 residues. This CDR3 reads CASSQDRGLAGPFSGANVLTF. The CDR3, as DNA: TGCGCCAGCAGCCAAGATAGGGGACTAGCGGGGCCCTTCTCTGGGGCCAACGTCCTGACTTTC.

This clonotype was seen ten or more times. The chain couples TRBV6-2 or TRBV6-3 to TRBJ1-1, with 8 bases aligning to TRBD1. The germline V gene has CDR1 MNHEY and CDR2 SVGEGT. The CDR3 is made up of 15 amino acids. J was trimmed by 4 bases and V by 6 bases; bases with no gene match: 10. The CDR3 is CASSRTGTLFTEAFF. For the CDR3, the DNA is TGTGCCAGCAGCCGGACAGGGACCCTTTTCACTGAAGCTTTCTTT.

This clonotype turned up a few times. The chain carries TRBV2 and TRBJ1-6, with no clear D. Germline assignment: CDR1 SNHLY and CDR2 FYNNEI. The CDR3 covers 15 residues. Trimming shortened V by 6 bases and J by 3 bases, and 12 bases separated the two germline ends. CDR3 loop: CASSLAGDYNSPLHF. CDR3 DNA sequence: TGTGCCAGCAGCCTAGCTGGGGACTATAATTCACCCCTCCACTTT.

Only a few counts were recorded for this clonotype. The J gene is TRBJ1-5, the V gene TRBV30; TRBD1 might be the D (5 bases). There are 13 residues in the CDR3. V dropped 3 bases and J dropped 9 bases, with 15 bases sitting between them. Germline V CDR1 and CDR2: GTSNPN, SVGIG (reference sequence). CDR3 sequence: CAWRQEQDRPQHF. CDR3 bases: TGTGCCTGGAGACAGGAACAGGATCGGCCCCAGCATTTT.

The chain employs TRBV25-1 and TRBJ2-5, with D perhaps matching TRBD1 or TRBD2 (5 bases each). Germline loops: CDR1 MGHDK, CDR2 SYGVNS. The V end was cut by 3 bases, the J end by 4 bases, with 12 bases between. The CDR3 length is 14 residues. The chain's CDR3 is CASSEPGTGETQYF. The CDR3 nucleotides are TGTGCCAGCAGTGAGCCCGGGACCGGAGAGACCCAGTACTTC. Based on the CDR3 plus reference TRBV25-1 and TRBJ2-5, the full variable domain is EADIYQTPRYLVIGTGKKITLECSQTMGHDKMYWYQQDPGMELHLIHYSYGVNSTEKGDLSSESTVSRIRTEHFPLTLESARPSHTSQYLCASSEPGTGETQYFGPGTRLLVL.

This clonotype was observed many times. The V and J genes are TRBV20-1 and TRBJ2-4; 10 nucleotides align to TRBD2. The CDR3 runs 22 residues. From germline, CDR1 is DFQATT and CDR2 SNEGSKA (reference sequence). V shed 3 bases and J 0 bases; nucleotides not matched to a gene: 23. The CDR3: CSASVYTSGKRNKTLAKNIQYF. CDR3 nucleotides: TGCAGTGCTAGTGTATATACTAGCGGGAAGCGAAACAAAACCCTAGCCAAAAACATTCAGTACTTC.

The chain joins TRBV2 to TRBJ1-1; TRBD1 is a possible D gene (6 bases). The V gene's germline CDR1 is SNHLY and CDR2 FYNNEI. Between the trimmed V and J ends, which lost 6 bases and 2 bases, there was a span of 19 bases. The length of the CDR3 is 16 residues. For the CDR3, the DNA is TGTGCCAGCAGAAAACATGGACAGTTGTTTAACACTGAAGCTTTCTTT. Its translation: CASRKHGQLFNTEAFF.

CDR3 amino acids: CASSPSLRQVSYNEQFF. Written as DNA, the CDR3 is TGTGCCAGCAGCCCCTCTTTACGGCAGGTATCCTACAATGAGCAGTTCTTC. The chain uses TRBV5-5 and TRBJ2-1; D gene unclear. The germline V and J ends were trimmed by 4 bases and 1 base, with 18 bases remaining between them. The CDR3 is made up of 17 amino acids. Germline V lookup: CDR1 SGHKS, CDR2 YYEKEE (reference sequence).

Note on this clonotype: This could be a read error, since a much larger clone is one nucleotide away. The rearrangement links TRBV15 to TRBJ2-2; the D is unclear. Trimming cost V 1 base and J 2 bases, with 11 bases left between them. Germline V gene data show CDR1 as LNHNV and CDR2 as YYDKDF (reference sequence). The CDR3 extends over 16 amino acids. CDR3 residues: CATSRGSGVNTGELFF. The CDR3 DNA follows: TGTGCCACCAGCAGAGGTAGTGGAGTCAACACCGGGGAGCTGTTTTTT.

This clonotype was found many times. The chain couples TRBV4-1 to TRBJ1-5, with D unclear. This CDR3 region has 13 residues. CDR1 and CDR2 (germline): MGHRA, YSYEKL. Between the trimmed V and J ends, which lost 0 bases and 7 bases, there was a span of 7 bases. The chain's CDR3 is CASSQDARQPQHF. CDR3 DNA: TGCGCCAGCAGCCAAGATGCACGGCAGCCCCAGCATTTT.

There are many counts of this clonotype. The chain recombines TRBV5-1 with TRBJ2-7; TRBD1 matches at 10 bases. This CDR3 has 14 residues. The germline V gene encodes CDR1 SGHRS and CDR2 YFSETQ. V lost 0 bases to trimming and J lost 7 bases; unmatched junction nucleotides: 4. As DNA, the CDR3 is TGCGCCAGCAGCTTGGGACAGGGGGCATGGGAGCAGTACTTC. Amino acid sequence: CASSLGQGAWEQYF.

By sample share, this clonotype is medium-sized. J is TRBJ2-2 and V is TRBV12-3 or TRBV12-4; D not certain. The ends were cut back, 6 bases at V and 5 bases at J, with 13 bases in the middle. The CDR3 has 14 residues. In nucleotides, the CDR3 is TGTGCCAGCAGGCCGAGGCGTTTTACCGGGGAGCTGTTTTTT. Protein sequence: CASRPRRFTGELFF.

In this sample, this clonotype turned up many times. This chain links TRBV24-1 with TRBJ2-3; 10 nucleotides line up with TRBD1. The CDR3 length is 15 residues. V lost 0 bases, J lost 5 bases, and 1 base stayed unmatched. Germline values: CDR1 KGHDR, CDR2 SFDVKD. CDR3 sequence reads: CATSDLGQGGDTQYF. The CDR3 nucleotides are TGTGCCACCAGTGATTTGGGACAGGGGGGAGATACGCAGTATTTT.

This clonotype was seen at least ten times. V and J are TRBV4-2 and TRBJ1-4; no definite D call. The CDR3 extends over 16 amino acids. Germline-derived CDR1 and CDR2 are LGHNA and YNFKEQ. V lost 0 bases, J lost 3 bases, and 11 bases lay in between. CDR3 nucleotides: TGTGCCAGCAGCCAAGATAGCCAAGGGCCTAATGAAAAACTGTTTTTT. Translation: CASSQDSQGPNEKLFF.

This clonotype appeared a few times. The V call is TRBV7-2, the J call TRBJ2-7; 14 positions agree with TRBD2. This CDR3 has 16 amino acids. In germline, CDR1 is SGHTA, CDR2 FQGNSA. V trimming: 5 bases; J trimming: 0 bases; junction bases outside the gene matches: 3. CDR3 loop: CASSQGTSGSSYEQYF. For the CDR3, the DNA is TGTGCCAGCAGCCAAGGGACTAGCGGGAGCTCCTACGAGCAGTACTTC.

This clonotype was picked up many times. The genes are TRBV5-1 and TRBJ1-2; 9 nucleotides agree with TRBD1. The ends lost 4 bases at V and 5 bases at J; junction bases unmatched: 3. Germline V gene lookup returns CDR1 SGHRS and CDR2 YFSETQ. The CDR3 contains 13 residues. DNA for the CDR3: TGCGCCAGCAGCGAGGGACAGGGATATGGCTACACCTTC. Translation: CASSEGQGYGYTF.

This clonotype was observed a handful of times. V is TRBV7-9 and J is TRBJ1-1, with D possibly matching TRBD1 (5 bases). Trimming took 1 base from V and 12 from J, leaving 9 bases between them. CDR3 length: 11 residues. Germline CDR1 is SEHNR and CDR2 is FQNEAQ (reference sequence). The CDR3 DNA reads TGTGCCAGCAGCTTAGTGGGGGAGACTTTCTTT. It encodes CASSLVGETFF.

This clonotype was detected many times. The chain employs TRBV29-1 and TRBJ2-5; no firm D call. CDR1 SQVTM and CDR2 ANQGSEA come from the germline V gene. The CDR3 extends over 14 amino acids. Deletions cut 4 bases from V and 2 bases from J, with 14 bases between. CDR3 protein: CSVVRSGRQETQYF. Here the CDR3 DNA reads TGCAGCGTTGTTCGTTCCGGACGGCAAGAGACCCAGTACTTC.

The table lists this clonotype with a few counts. The chain uses TRBV24-1 and TRBJ2-1, with 12 positions matching TRBD2. The trim removed 3 bases at V and 9 bases at J, leaving 8 bases unmatched. The CDR3 runs 16 residues. Germline CDR1 and CDR2: KGHDR and SFDVKD. CDR3 in DNA: TGTGCCACCAGTGATGCGACTAGCGGGAGCTTGGTTGAGCAGTTCTTC. Translated: CATSDATSGSLVEQFF.

This clonotype was detected many times. The chain joins TRBV12-3 or TRBV12-4 to TRBJ2-5, with TRBD1 as a possible D gene (6 bases). V shed 4 bases and J shed 3 bases, with 15 bases lying between them. The CDR3 is 15 residues long. The CDR3 reads CASSSTQGRKETQYF. In DNA form, the CDR3 reads TGTGCCAGCAGTTCTACACAGGGAAGAAAAGAGACCCAGTACTTC.

The chain uses TRBV4-2 and TRBJ1-1; D unresolved. There are 17 residues in the CDR3. CDR1 and CDR2 (germline): LGHNA, YNFKEQ. Trimming pared 0 bases from V and 11 bases from J, leaving 25 bases between. This chain's CDR3 is CASSQEGGFKASLGAFF. The DNA of the CDR3 is TGTGCCAGCAGCCAAGAAGGCGGGTTTAAAGCGTCTTTGGGGGCTTTCTTT.

This chain links TRBV7-8 with TRBJ1-1; 7 bases agree with TRBD1. The CDR3 is 15 amino acids. V was pared by 8 bases and J by 8 bases, with 17 bases of the junction left unmatched. Per germline, CDR1 SGHVS and CDR2 FQNEAQ. CDR3 sequence (DNA): TGTGCCAGCCAGCCCCACCGCAGGGGGAGAGGGGAAGCTTTCTTT. This sequence encodes CASQPHRRGRGEAFF.

This clonotype was observed a few times. The chain links TRBV7-6 to TRBJ2-1; 16 bases line up with TRBD2. The CDR3 has 15 amino acids. From germline, CDR1 is SGHVS and CDR2 FNYEAQ. V shed 4 bases, J shed 9 bases, and the junction held 3 bases outside the gene matches. CDR3: CASSSGLAGGGEQFF. The CDR3 region has the DNA TGTGCCAGCAGCTCGGGACTAGCGGGGGGGGGTGAGCAGTTCTTC.

In its sample, this clonotype is medium-sized. The chain employs TRBV7-9 and TRBJ2-7; D is ambiguous. Germline V CDR1 and CDR2: SEHNR, FQNEAQ (reference sequence). Trimming removed 1 base at V and 7 bases at J, with 14 bases between. The CDR3 consists of 14 residues. CDR3 sequence: CASSLEVVPEEQYF. The CDR3 coding sequence is TGTGCCAGCAGCTTAGAGGTAGTGCCGGAGGAGCAGTACTTC.